This TCR beta chain was identified during a study of CD8+ T cells in alopecia areata (dated by TCRdb to between 2017 and 2018). As for the study more broadly: Treated patients were enrolled in an open-label pilot trial of oral tofacitinib, 5 to 10 mg twice daily, for moderate-to-severe alopecia areata. Human TCRbeta sequencing covered scalp tissue and sorted CD4+ and CD8+ peripheral blood T cells from patchy and totalis/universalis alopecia areata patients and healthy controls. Scalp clonality was compared across normal scalp (n=4), patchy alopecia areata scalp (n=8), and alopecia totalis/universalis scalp (n=8). RNA was extracted with the PAXgene miRNA kit for fixed scalp, the miRNeasy kit for PBMCs, and the RNeasy kit for mouse skin. Tofacitinib-treated patients had biopsies at baseline and at 4 and 24 weeks of treatment, with a later scalp biopsy in several patients. In treated patients, disease severity was measured using the SALT score, which gives the percentage of scalp surface area affected. Tofacitinib was given for 6 to 18 months, followed by 6 months of follow-up off drug to assess delayed response and recurrence. TCRbeta CDR3 regions were amplified by immunoSEQ multiplex PCR using 35 Vbeta forward and 13 Jbeta reverse primers. To study T cell clonal expansion in alopecia areata, the researchers applied high-throughput TCRbeta sequencing to both the C3H/HeJ mouse model and human patients.

The CDR3 starts with the cysteine, ends with the phenylalanine, and has 14 residues. The entry retains the CDR3 DNA only, 42 bases that are in frame from base 1. CDR1 and CDR2 were assigned from the germline V gene as SGHRS and YFSETQ. Trimming removed 7 bases from V and 13 bases from J, leaving 21 bases between the germline ends. The paper as a whole reports these results and caveats: Tofacitinib significantly lowered scalp clonality and the number of expanded CD8+ clones among the top 100 scalp clones. Unlike mouse skin, where gammadelta T cells dominate, normal human skin contains resident alphabeta T cells that get sequenced too, which complicates analysis of the scalp TCR repertoire. Because the treated cohort was small and had only one nonresponder, larger studies are needed to examine links between baseline CD8+ expansion and response. During tofacitinib treatment, many expanded lesional clones remained in scalp and blood, and this persistence may partly explain relapse after treatment is stopped. Higher clonality and more expanded CD8+ clones were observed in lesional scalp than in normal scalp, particularly in alopecia totalis/universalis, a finding suggestive of antigenic drive. Shared TCR sequences between patients were less evident than in mice, which may be partly attributable to HLA diversity in the patient population.

In the case of this clone: Its antigen target is currently unknown. Per-base quality was not reported, and no clone a single base away is much larger than it.

The label giving this sample's time point can be read as: 24 weeks on oral tofacitinib. The treatment or condition label for this specimen denotes: oral pan-JAK inhibitor, 5-10 mg twice daily. Lesional scalp punch biopsies and peripheral blood were collected from alopecia areata patients. PBMCs were isolated by density centrifugation and stained for CD3, CD4 and CD8, after which CD4+ and CD8+ T cells were sorted on a FACSAria. Libraries were made using the immunoSEQ multiplex PCR assay. RNA was extracted from all samples and reverse transcribed into cDNA as template for TCR sequencing. SuperScript III was used for first-strand cDNA synthesis, primed with a 2:1 mix of oligo-dT and random hexamers. Amplification bias was assessed with a synthetic immune receptor repertoire, and residual bias was removed computationally. In the paper's pipeline: Raw reads were preprocessed for error removal, and CDR3 was defined according to IMGT conventions as running from the conserved cysteine to phenylalanine. Clonality was computed by normalizing Shannon entropy by log2 of the number of productive unique TCRs and subtracting the result from 1. Scalp TCRbeta sequences were cross-referenced with sorted blood CD4 and CD8 repertoires so that the CD4 or CD8 identity of scalp clones could be inferred. Entries here come from immuneACCESS through TCRdb and include only in-frame sequences with V and J called. Some clones fail to appear in such tables; in the studies checked, an unresolved V gene covers under half of the shortfall, and the cause of the remainder is unknown. V and J calls and clone size are given by that table; D and trimming were obtained from the DNA. Here the sample has 270,000 or so clones; roughly 60% occur a single time. The ten most abundant clones make up around 1.7% of the sample.

The starting material was CD4+ T cells sorted from blood, obtained at week 24, from a patient treated with tofacitinib. The source is a human donor with alopecia areata. The chain employs TRBV5-1 and TRBJ2-6; no D gene can be assigned with confidence. This receptor carries the CDR3 CASSSTMENGVLTF. In nucleotide form, the sequence is TGCGCCAGCTCGTCAACGATGGAAAATGGAGTCCTGACTTTC.